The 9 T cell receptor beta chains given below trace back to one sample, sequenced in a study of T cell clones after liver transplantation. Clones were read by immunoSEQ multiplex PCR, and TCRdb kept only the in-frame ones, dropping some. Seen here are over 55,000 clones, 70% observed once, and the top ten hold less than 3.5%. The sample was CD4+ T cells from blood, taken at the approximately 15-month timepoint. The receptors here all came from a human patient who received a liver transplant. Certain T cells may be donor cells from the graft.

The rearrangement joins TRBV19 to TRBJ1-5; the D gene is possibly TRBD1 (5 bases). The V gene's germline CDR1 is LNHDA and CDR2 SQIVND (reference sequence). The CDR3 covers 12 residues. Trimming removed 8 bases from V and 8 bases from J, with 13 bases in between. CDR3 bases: TGTGCCAGTGGGGGTGGGTATGAGCCCCAGCATTTT. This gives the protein CASGGGYEPQHF.

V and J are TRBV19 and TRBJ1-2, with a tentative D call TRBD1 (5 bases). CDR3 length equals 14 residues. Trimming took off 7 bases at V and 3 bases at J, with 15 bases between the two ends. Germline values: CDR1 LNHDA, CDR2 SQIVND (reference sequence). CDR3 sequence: CASNGWAGDYGYTF. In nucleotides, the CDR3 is TGTGCCAGTAACGGGTGGGCGGGGGACTATGGCTACACCTTC. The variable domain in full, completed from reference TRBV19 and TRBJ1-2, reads DGGITQSPKYLFRKEGQNVTLSCEQNLNHDAMYWYRQDPGQGLRLIYYSQIVNDFQKGDIAEGYSVSREKKESFPLTVTSAQKNPTAFYLCASNGWAGDYGYTFGSGTRLTVV.

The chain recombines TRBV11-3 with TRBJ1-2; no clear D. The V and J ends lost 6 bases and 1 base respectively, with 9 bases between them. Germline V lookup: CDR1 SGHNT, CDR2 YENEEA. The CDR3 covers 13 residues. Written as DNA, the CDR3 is TGTGCCAGCAGAAAAGGGAGTAACTATGGCTACACCTTC. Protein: CASRKGSNYGYTF.

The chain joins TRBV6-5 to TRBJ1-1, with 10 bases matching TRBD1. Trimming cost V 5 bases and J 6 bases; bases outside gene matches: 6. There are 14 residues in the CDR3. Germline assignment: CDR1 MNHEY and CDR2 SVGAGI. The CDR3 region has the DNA TGTGCCAGCAGTCGGGGACAGGGGACCGCTGAAGCTTTCTTT. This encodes CASSRGQGTAEAFF.

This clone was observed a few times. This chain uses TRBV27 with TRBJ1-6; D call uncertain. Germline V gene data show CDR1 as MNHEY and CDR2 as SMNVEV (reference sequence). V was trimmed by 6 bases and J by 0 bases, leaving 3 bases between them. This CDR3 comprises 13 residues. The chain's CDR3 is CASRSSYNSPLHF. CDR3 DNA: TGTGCCAGCAGGAGCTCCTATAATTCACCCCTCCACTTT.

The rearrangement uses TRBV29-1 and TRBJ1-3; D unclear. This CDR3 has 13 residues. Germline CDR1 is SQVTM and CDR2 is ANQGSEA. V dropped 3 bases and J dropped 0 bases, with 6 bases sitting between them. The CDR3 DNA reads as TGCAGCGTTGAGTGGGACTCTGGAAACACCATATATTTT. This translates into CSVEWDSGNTIYF.

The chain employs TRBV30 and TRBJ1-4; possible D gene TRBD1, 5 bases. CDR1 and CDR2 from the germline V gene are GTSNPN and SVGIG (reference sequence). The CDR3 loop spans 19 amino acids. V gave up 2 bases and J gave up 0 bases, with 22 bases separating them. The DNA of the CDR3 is TGTGCCTGGAGTTCCGGATATGGGGGGAATCTTGCAACTAATGAAAAACTGTTTTTT. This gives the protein CAWSSGYGGNLATNEKLFF.

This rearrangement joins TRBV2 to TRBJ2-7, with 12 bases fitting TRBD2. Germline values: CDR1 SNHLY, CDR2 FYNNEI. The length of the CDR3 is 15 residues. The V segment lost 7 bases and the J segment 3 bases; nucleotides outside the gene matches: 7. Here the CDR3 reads CASKASGGAFYEQYF. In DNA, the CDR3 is TGTGCCAGCAAGGCTAGCGGGGGGGCCTTCTACGAGCAGTACTTC.

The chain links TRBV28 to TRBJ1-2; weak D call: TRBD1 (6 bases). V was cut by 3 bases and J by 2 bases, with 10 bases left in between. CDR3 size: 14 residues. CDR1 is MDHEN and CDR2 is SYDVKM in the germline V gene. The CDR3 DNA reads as TGTGCCAGCAGTTTCGACAGGACAAACTATGGCTACACCTTC. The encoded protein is CASSFDRTNYGYTF.